This TCR beta chain was documented in a study of CD8 T cells in ankylosing spondylitis. Findings and caveats of the study: Matched ankylosing spondylitis synovial fluid reportedly showed significant enrichment of disease-linked clones. A TCR beta motif made of 7 to 9 highly homologous variants seemed typical of ankylosing spondylitis blood.

One entry per CDR3 protein, called by TCRdb with MiXCR from the 5' RACE reads. The sample shows around 300,000 distinct CDR3 sequences, less than 25% of them seen only once. About this clonotype: No antigen is known for it.

This receptor was taken from a female donor with ankylosing spondylitis or in good health (not recorded which). Source material: blood, either unsorted or a sorted T cell fraction (not recorded which).

This CDR3 reads CAISVPGESALFF. The CDR3 region has the DNA TGTGCCATCAGCGTACCGGGGGAGTCGGCACTGTTTTTT. The genes are TRBV10-3 and TRBJ1-4; tentatively, D is TRBD1 (5 bases). CDR1 is ENHRY and CDR2 is SYGVKD in the germline V gene. This CDR3 spans 13 amino acids. Trimming took off 6 bases at V and 13 bases at J, with 18 bases between the two ends.